This is a list of T cell receptor beta chains from one sample in a study of persistence of HIV-infected CD4 T cells. Clones were read by immunoSEQ multiplex PCR, and TCRdb kept only the in-frame ones, dropping some. The data contain 25,000 to 30,000 clones, roughly 75% of them seen just once; the ten biggest clones take up 0.75% to 0.9%. These TCRs' antigens remain unknown. The source was CD4+ T cells sorted from PBMCs after roughly 20-hour stimulation, collected from a patient who received antiretroviral therapy. All receptors derive from an adult woman with HIV who was CMV-seropositive. Both conserved end residues are part of each CDR3. The D gene is left open where the match is weak. For some rows the clone size is stated as once, few or many, or as a class when expanded; others skip it.

>TRBJ2-7|-|TRBV18|-
CASSPGQTYEQYF
TGTGCCAGCTCACCCGGACAGACGTACGAGCAGTACTTC
>TRBJ1-2|-|TRBV11-1|-
CASSSLTANYGYTF
TGTGCCAGCAGCTCCCTGACTGCAAACTATGGCTACACCTTC
>TRBJ2-2|TRBD1|TRBV7-9|-
CAIDRGGTGELFF
TGTGCCATCGACAGGGGCGGCACCGGGGAGCTGTTTTTT
>TRBJ1-6|-|TRBV7-2|once
CASSLGGLVPLHF
TGTGCCAGCAGCTTAGGAGGGTTGGTCCCCCTCCACTTT
>TRBJ1-5|-|TRBV20-1|-
CSASRMAGEEPQHF
TGCAGTGCTAGTCGTATGGCAGGGGAAGAGCCCCAGCATTTT
>TRBJ1-2|-|TRBV6-5|-
CASSQGITNYGYTF
TGTGCCAGCAGTCAGGGGATAACTAACTATGGCTACACCTTC
>TRBJ1-1|-|TRBV19|-
CASKQDTFTEAFF
TGTGCCAGTAAACAAGACACCTTCACTGAAGCTTTCTTT
>TRBJ2-3|-|TRBV21-1|-
CASSINRGPTDTQYF
TGTGCCAGCAGCATCAACAGGGGGCCCACAGATACGCAGTATTTT
>TRBJ1-2|-|TRBV12-3/TRBV12-4|once
CASSLSLWGYTF
TGTGCCAGCAGTTTATCCCTCTGGGGCTACACCTTC
>TRBJ1-5|TRBD1|TRBV27|-
CASSLRTGGYQPQHF
TGTGCCAGCAGTTTGAGGACAGGGGGTTATCAGCCCCAGCATTTT
>TRBJ1-2|-|TRBV13|once
CASSLGRASGYTF
TGTGCCAGCAGCTTAGGCAGGGCGTCTGGCTACACCTTC
>TRBJ2-2|-|TRBV2|-
CASSEQGYDTGELFF
TGTGCCAGCAGTGAACAGGGTTATGACACCGGGGAGCTGTTTTTT
>TRBJ1-5|-|TRBV30|once
CAWREGNQPQHF
TGTGCCTGGAGGGAGGGAAATCAGCCCCAGCATTTT
>TRBJ2-1|TRBD2|TRBV18|-
CASSPRTSGGEYEQFF
TGTGCCAGCTCACCGAGGACTAGCGGGGGGGAGTATGAGCAGTTCTTC
>TRBJ1-4|-|TRBV27|few
CASSPQSGRGEKLFF
TGTGCCAGCAGTCCGCAGTCAGGGAGGGGTGAAAAACTGTTTTTT
>TRBJ1-4|-|TRBV2|-
CASSEIGVEKLFF
TGTGCCAGCAGTGAGATAGGGGTTGAAAAACTGTTTTTT